Listed here is a single T cell receptor (beta chain). What it binds is not known. The germline CDR1 and CDR2 sequences are LNHDA and SQIVND (reference sequence). The ends were cut back, 4 bases at V and 6 bases at J, with 18 bases in the middle. The CDR3 is made up of 15 amino acids. Original handling: Only a few patient CD8+ clones above 1% matched published virus-specific TCRB sequences. Using immunoSEQ multiplex PCR, the repertoire was profiled, and TCRdb retains in-frame clones only, with some absent. D and trimming were read from the DNA, whereas the V and J calls and clone size are those reported in that table. The data hold roughly 16,000 clones, with 60% to 85% observed a single time. This record belongs to a study of somatic mutations in cytotoxic T cells in rheumatoid arthritis. Study-wide background: Among the T-cell populations stained with V beta antibodies, some were separated by flow sorting at nearly 100% purity, including V beta1+ cells whose TCRB was sequenced.

Study outcomes and limitations: No significant CD8+ T-cell clonality difference was found between rheumatoid arthritis patients and age-matched controls.

Positive selection using magnetic beads isolated the CD4+ and CD8+ cells (purity was checked by flow cytometry). J is TRBJ1-1 and V is TRBV19; possible D gene TRBD1, 5 bases. The origin of this receptor is an adult with rheumatoid arthritis. Sample: CD8+ T cells sorted from blood. CDR3 sequence reads: CASSRDPRRGPEAFF. CDR3 bases: TGTGCCAGTAGTAGGGACCCCCGCCGTGGCCCTGAAGCTTTCTTT.